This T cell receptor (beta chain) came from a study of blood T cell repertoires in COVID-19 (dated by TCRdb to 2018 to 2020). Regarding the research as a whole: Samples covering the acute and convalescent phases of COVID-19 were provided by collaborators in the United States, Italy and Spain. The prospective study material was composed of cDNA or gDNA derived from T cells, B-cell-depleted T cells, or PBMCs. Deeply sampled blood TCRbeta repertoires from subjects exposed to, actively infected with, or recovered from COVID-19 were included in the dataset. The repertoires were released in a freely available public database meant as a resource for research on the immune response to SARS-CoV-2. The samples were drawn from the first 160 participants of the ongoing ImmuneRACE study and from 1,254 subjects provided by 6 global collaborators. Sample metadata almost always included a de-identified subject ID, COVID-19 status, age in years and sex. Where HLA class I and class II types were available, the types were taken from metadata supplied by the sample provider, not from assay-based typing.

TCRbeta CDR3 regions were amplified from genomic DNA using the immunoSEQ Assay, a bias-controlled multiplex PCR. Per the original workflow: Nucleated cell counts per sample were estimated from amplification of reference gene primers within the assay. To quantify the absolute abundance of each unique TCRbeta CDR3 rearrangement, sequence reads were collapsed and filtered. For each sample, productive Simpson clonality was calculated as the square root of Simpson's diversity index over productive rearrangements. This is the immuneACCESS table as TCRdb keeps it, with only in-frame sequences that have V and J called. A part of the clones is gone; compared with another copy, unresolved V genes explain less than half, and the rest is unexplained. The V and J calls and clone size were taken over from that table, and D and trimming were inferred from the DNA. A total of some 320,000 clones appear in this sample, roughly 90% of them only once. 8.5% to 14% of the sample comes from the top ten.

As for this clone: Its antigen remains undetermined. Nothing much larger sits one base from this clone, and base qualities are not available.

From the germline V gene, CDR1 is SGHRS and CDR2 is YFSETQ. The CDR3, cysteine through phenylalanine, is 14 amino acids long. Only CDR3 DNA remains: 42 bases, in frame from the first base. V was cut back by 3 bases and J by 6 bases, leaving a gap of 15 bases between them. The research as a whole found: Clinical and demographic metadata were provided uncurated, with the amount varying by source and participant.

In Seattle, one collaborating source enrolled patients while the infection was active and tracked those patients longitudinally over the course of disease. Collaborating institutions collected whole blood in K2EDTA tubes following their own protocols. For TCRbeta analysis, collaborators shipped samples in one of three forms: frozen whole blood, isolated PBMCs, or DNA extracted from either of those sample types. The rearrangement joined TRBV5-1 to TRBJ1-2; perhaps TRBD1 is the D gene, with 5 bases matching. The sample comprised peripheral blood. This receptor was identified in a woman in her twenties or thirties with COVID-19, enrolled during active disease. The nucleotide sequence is TGCGCCAGCAGCTATCAGGGTAACGAGGATGGCTACACCTTC. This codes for CASSYQGNEDGYTF. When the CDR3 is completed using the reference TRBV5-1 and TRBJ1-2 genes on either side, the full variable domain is KAGVTQTPRYLIKTRGQQVTLSCSPISGHRSVSWYQQTPGQGLQFLFEYFSETQRNKGNFPGRFSGRQFSNSRSEMNVSTLELGDSALYLCASSYQGNEDGYTFGSGTRLTVV.